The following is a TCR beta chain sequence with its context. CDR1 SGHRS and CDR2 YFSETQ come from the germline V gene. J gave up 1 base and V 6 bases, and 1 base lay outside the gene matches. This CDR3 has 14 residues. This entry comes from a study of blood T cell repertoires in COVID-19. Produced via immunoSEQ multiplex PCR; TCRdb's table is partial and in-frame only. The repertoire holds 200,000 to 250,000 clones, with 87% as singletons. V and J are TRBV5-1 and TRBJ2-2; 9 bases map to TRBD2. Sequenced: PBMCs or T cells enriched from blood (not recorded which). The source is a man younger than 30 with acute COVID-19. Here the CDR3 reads CASTSGMNTGELFF. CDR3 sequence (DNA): TGCGCCAGCACTAGCGGGATGAACACCGGGGAGCTGTTTTTT.